The TCR beta chain described here comes from a study of blood T cell repertoires in COVID-19. The CDR3 has 13 amino acids. With 0 bases removed from V and 4 bases from J, the gap between germline ends came to 7 bases. CDR1 is SGHTS, CDR2 YDEGEE, per germline. Libraries were prepared by immunoSEQ multiplex PCR; TCRdb keeps only in-frame clonotypes and omits some of them. The sample carries some 250,000 clones, over 70% recorded once. The source is an elderly woman with acute or convalescent COVID-19. Material: peripheral blood. This chain connects TRBV5-8 to TRBJ1-1; the D gene is possibly TRBD1 (6 bases). Here the CDR3 DNA reads TGTGCCAGCAGCTTGGTGGACAGCACTGAAGCTTTCTTT. This encodes CASSLVDSTEAFF.